This TCR beta chain is drawn from a study of cytomegalovirus exposure and HLA in healthy donors. The germline V gene encodes CDR1 MNHNS and CDR2 SASEGT. The CDR3 is made up of 12 amino acids. The V gene lost 5 bases and the J gene lost 3 bases, with 8 bases spanning the gap. This table comes from immunoSEQ multiplex PCR, and its TCRdb copy is limited to in-frame clones, with some not included. The sample has some 200,000 clones; approximately 83% are singletons. General observations from the study: The tendency of first-cohort TCR clusters to co-occur in the roughly 110 validation repertoires was identified by a subsequent analysis. Researchers counted approximately 160 TCR beta chains as cytomegalovirus-associated. Specificity for CMV antigens was confirmed in vitro for three of the CMV-associated chains.

This clone was detected only a few times. The antigen is unknown. This receptor was obtained from a woman between 18 and 29 years old in good health and CMV-seropositive. The rearrangement joins TRBV6-1 to TRBJ2-7, with a possible D match to TRBD2 (5 bases). The sample consisted of PBMCs. The DNA for the CDR3 is TGTGCCAGCAGTACCGGGATCTACGAGCAGTACTTC. Its protein is CASSTGIYEQYF.